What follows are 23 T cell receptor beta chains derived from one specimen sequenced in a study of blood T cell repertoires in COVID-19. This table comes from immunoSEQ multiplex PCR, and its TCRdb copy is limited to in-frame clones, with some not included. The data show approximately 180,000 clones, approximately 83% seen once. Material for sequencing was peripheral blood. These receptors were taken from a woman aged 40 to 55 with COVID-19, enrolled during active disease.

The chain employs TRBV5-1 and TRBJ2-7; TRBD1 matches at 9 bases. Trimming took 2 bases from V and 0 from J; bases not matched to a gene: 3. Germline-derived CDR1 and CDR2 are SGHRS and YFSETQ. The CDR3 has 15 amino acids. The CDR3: CASSLGTGSSYEQYF. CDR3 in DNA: TGCGCCAGCAGCTTAGGGACAGGGAGCTCCTACGAGCAGTACTTC.

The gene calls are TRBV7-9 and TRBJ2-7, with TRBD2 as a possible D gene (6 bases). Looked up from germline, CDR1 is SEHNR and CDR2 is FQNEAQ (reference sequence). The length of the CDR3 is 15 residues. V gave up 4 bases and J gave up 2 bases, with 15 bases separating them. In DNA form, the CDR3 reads TGTGCCAGCAGCTCGATCGGGACTGAACCCTACGAGCAGTACTTC. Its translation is CASSSIGTEPYEQYF.

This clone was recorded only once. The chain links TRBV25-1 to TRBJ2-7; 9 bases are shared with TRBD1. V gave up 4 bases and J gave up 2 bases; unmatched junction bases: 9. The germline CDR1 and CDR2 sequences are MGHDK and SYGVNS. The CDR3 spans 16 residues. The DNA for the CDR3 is TGTGCCAGCAGTGGGGCCCACAGGGGGCGGACCTACGAGCAGTACTTC. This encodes CASSGAHRGRTYEQYF.

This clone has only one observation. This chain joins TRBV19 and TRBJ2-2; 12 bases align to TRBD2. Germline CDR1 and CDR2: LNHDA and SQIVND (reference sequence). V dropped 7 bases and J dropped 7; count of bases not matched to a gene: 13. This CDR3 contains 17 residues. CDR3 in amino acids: CASIWTSGAVGIGELFF. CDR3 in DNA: TGTGCCAGTATTTGGACTAGCGGGGCCGTTGGGATCGGGGAGCTGTTTTTT. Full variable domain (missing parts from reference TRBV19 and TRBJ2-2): DGGITQSPKYLFRKEGQNVTLSCEQNLNHDAMYWYRQDPGQGLRLIYYSQIVNDFQKGDIAEGYSVSREKKESFPLTVTSAQKNPTAFYLCASIWTSGAVGIGELFFGEGSRLTVL.

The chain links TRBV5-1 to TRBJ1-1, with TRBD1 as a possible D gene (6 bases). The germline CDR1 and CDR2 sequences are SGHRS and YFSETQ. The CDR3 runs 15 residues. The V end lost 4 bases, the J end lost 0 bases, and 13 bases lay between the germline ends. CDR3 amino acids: CASSPRTAMNTEAFF. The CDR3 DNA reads TGCGCCAGCAGCCCACGGACAGCCATGAACACTGAAGCTTTCTTT.

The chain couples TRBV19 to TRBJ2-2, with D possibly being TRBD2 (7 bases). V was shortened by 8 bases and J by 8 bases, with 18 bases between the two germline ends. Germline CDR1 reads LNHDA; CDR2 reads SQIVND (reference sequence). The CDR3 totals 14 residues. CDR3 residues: CASRGRGGLGELFF. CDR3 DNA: TGTGCCAGTCGGGGAAGGGGGGGCCTAGGGGAGCTGTTTTTT.

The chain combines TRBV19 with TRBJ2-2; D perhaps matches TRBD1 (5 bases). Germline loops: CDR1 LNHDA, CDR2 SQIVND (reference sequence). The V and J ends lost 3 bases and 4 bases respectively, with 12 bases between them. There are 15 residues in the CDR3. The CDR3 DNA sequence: TGTGCCAGTAGTATTATTTTAGGGGCCACCGGGGAGCTGTTTTTT. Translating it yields CASSIILGATGELFF.

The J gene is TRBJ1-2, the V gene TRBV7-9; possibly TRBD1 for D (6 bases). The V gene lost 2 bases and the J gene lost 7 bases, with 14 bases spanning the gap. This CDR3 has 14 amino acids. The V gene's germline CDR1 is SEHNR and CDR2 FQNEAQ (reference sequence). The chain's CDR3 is CASSLLRQVLGYTF. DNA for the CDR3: TGTGCCAGCAGCTTATTAAGACAGGTCCTTGGCTACACCTTC.

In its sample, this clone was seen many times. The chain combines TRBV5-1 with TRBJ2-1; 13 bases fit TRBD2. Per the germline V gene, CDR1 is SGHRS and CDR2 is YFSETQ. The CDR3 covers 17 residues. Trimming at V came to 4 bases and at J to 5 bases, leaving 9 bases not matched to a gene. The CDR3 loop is CASSQLTSGRTNNEQFF. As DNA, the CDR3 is TGCGCCAGCAGCCAGCTGACTAGCGGGAGGACCAACAATGAGCAGTTCTTC.

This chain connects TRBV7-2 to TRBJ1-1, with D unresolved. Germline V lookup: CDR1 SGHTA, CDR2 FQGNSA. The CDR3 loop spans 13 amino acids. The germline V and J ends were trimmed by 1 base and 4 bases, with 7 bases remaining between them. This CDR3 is CASSLVMATEAFF. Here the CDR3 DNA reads TGTGCCAGCAGCTTAGTGATGGCCACTGAAGCTTTCTTT.

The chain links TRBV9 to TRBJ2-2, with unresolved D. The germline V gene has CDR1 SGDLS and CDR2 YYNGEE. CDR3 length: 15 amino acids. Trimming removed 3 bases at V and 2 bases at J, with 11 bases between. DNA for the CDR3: TGTGCCAGCAGCGCCGCCCTACTTAACACCGGGGAGCTGTTTTTT. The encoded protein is CASSAALLNTGELFF.

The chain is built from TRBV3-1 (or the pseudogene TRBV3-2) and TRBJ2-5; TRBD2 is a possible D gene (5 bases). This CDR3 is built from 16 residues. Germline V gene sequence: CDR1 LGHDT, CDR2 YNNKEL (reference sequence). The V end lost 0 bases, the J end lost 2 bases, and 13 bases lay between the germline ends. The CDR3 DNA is TGTGCCAGCAGCCAAGATCTGGGAGTAGTACAAGAGACCCAGTACTTC. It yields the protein CASSQDLGVVQETQYF.

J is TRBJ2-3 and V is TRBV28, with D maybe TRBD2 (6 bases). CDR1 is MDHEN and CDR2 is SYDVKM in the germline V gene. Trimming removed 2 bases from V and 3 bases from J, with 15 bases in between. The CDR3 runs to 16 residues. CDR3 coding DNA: TGTGCCAGCAGTTTAGGGGACTCCAGGCAGACAGATACGCAGTATTTT. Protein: CASSLGDSRQTDTQYF.

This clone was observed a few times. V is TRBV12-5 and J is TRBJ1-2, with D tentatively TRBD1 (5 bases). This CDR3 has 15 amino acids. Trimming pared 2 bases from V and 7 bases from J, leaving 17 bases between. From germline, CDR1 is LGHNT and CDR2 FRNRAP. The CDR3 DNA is TGTGCTAGTGGTTTGACAACACCCCAGGGTACTGGCTACACCTTC. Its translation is CASGLTTPQGTGYTF.

DNA for the CDR3: TGTGCCAGCAGTGTCCTCCGGGACAGTACCACAGATACGCAGTATTTT. This codes for CASSVLRDSTTDTQYF. The chain joins TRBV6-1 to TRBJ2-3; 7 nucleotides align to TRBD1. Germline-derived CDR1 and CDR2 are MNHNS and SASEGT. The CDR3 length is 16 residues. Losses at the gene ends were 4 bases for V and 2 bases for J; bases not matched to a gene: 9.

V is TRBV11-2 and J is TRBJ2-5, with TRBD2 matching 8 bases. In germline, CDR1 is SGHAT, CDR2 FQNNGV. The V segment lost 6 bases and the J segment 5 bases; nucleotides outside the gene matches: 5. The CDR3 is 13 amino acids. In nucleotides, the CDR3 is TGTGCCAGCAGTCACCGGACTAGCGAGACCCAGTACTTC. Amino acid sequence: CASSHRTSETQYF.

CDR3 protein: CASSFNLAVLGGTGELFF. The CDR3 nucleotides are TGTGCCAGCAGCTTCAACCTAGCGGTCCTAGGGGGCACCGGGGAGCTGTTTTTT. The chain joins TRBV11-3 to TRBJ2-2; D is perhaps TRBD2 (7 bases). Germline CDR1 reads SGHNT; CDR2 reads YENEEA. With 3 bases removed from V and 4 bases from J, the gap between germline ends came to 21 bases. The CDR3 contains 18 residues. Variable domain in full (rest from reference TRBV11-3 and TRBJ2-2): EAGVVQSPRYKIIEKKQPVAFWCNPISGHNTLYWYLQNLGQGPELLIRYENEEAVDDSQLPKDRFSAERLKGVDSTLKIQPAELGDSAVYLCASSFNLAVLGGTGELFFGEGSRLTVL.

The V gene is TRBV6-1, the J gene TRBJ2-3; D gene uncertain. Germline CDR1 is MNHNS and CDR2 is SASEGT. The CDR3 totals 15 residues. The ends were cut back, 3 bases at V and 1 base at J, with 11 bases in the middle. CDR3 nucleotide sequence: TGTGCCAGCAGTGAGAAATGGCCCCGCACAGATACGCAGTATTTT. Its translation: CASSEKWPRTDTQYF.

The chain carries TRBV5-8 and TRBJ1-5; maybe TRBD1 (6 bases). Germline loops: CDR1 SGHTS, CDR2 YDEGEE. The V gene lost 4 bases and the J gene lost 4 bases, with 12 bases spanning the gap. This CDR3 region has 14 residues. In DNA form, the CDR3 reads TGTGCCAGCAGCCATCAGACAGGAAATCAGCCCCAGCATTTT. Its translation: CASSHQTGNQPQHF. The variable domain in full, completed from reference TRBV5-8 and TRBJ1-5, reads EAGVTQSPTHLIKTRGQQATLRCSPISGHTSVYWYQQALGLGLQFLLWYDEGEERNRGNFPPRFSGRQFPNYSSELNVNALELEDSALYLCASSHQTGNQPQHFGDGTRLSIL.

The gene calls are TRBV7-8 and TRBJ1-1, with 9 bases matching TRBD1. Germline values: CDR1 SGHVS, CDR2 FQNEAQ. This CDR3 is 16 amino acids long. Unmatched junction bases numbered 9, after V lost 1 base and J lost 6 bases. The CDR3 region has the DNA TGTGCCAGCAGCTTAGTCAGGACAGGGGAGTTCGCTGAAGCTTTCTTT. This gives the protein CASSLVRTGEFAEAFF.

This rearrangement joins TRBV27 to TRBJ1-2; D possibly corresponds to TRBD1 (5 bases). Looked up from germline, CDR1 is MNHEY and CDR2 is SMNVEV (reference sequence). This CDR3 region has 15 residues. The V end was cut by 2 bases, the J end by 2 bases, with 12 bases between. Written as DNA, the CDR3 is TGTGCCAGCAGTTTAATGGGGTCAGGGAACTATGGCTACACCTTC. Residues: CASSLMGSGNYGYTF.

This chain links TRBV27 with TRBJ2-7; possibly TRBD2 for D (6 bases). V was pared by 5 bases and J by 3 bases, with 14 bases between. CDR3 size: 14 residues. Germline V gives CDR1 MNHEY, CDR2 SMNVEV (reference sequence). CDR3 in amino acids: CASSLDSGHYEQYF. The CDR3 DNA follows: TGTGCCAGCAGTCTAGATAGCGGCCACTACGAGCAGTACTTC.

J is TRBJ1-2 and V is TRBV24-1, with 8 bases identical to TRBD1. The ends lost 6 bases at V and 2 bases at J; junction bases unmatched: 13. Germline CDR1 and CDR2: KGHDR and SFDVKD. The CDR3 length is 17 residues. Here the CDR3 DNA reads TGTGCCACCAGTCCTACCTCCAGACAGGGGCGAAACTATGGCTACACCTTC. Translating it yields CATSPTSRQGRNYGYTF.